This section outlines one TCR beta chain sequence together with its context. The source of the sample is a study of blood T cell repertoires in COVID-19. About the study: Whether acute or convalescent, the COVID-19 samples came from the United States, Italy and Spain.

This CDR3 is 15 amino acids long. CDR1 is SNHLY and CDR2 is FYNNEI in the germline V gene. Between the trimmed V and J ends, which lost 2 bases and 1 base, there was a span of 8 bases. Methods used by the authors: Using reference gene primer amplification, nucleated cell counts were estimated. Some clones are missing from TCRdb's copy, which holds only in-frame ones; the method was immunoSEQ multiplex PCR. That table gives V, J and clone size, and the DNA gave D and trimming. The sample consists of roughly 50,000 clones, roughly nine tenths of them appearing once. The specimen was peripheral blood. This chain uses TRBV2 with TRBJ2-2; D might be TRBD1 (5 bases). This TCR came from a woman between 55 and 75 years old with active or convalescent COVID-19. The chain's CDR3 is CASSEPRENTGELFF. DNA of the CDR3: TGTGCCAGCAGTGAACCCAGGGAGAACACCGGGGAGCTGTTTTTT.